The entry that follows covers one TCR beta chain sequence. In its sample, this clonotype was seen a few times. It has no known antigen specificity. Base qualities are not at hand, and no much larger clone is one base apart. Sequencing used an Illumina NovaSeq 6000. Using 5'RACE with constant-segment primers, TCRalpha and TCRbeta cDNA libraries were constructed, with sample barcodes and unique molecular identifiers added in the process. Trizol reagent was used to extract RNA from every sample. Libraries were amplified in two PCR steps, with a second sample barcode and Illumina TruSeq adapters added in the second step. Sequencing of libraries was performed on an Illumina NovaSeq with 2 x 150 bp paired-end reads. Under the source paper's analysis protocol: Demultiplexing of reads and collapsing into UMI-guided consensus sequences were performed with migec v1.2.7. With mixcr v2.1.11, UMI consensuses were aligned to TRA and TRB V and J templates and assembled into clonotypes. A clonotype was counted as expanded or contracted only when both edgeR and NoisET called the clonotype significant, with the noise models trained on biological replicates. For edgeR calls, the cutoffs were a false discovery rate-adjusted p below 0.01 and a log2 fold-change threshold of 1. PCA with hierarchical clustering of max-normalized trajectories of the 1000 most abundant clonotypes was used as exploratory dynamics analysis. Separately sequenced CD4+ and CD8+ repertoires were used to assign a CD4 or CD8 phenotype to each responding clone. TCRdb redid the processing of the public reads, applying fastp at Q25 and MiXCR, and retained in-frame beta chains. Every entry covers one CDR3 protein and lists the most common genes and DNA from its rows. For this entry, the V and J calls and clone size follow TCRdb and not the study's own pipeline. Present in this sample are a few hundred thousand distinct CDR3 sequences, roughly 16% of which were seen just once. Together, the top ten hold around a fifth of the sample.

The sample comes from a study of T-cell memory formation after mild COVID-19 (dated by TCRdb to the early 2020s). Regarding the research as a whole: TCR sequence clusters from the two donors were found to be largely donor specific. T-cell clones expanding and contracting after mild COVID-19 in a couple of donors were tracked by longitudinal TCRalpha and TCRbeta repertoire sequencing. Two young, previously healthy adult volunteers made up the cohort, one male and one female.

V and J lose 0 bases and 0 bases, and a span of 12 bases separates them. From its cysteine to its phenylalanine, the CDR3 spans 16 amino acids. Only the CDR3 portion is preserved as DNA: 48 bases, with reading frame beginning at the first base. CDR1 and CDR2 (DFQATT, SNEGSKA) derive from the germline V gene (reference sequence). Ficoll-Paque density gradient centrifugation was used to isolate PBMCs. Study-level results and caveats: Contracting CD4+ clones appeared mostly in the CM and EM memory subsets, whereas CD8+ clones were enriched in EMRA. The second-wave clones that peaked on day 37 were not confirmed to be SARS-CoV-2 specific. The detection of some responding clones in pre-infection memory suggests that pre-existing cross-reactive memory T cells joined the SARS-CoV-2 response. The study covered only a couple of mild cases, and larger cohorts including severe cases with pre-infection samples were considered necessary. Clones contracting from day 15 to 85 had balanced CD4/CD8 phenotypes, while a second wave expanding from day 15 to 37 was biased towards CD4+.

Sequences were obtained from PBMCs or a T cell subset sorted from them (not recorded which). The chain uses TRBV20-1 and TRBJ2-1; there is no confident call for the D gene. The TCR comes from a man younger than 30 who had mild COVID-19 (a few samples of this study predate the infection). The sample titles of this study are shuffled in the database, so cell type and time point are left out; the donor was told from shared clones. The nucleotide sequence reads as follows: TGCAGTGCTAGAGATTGGGGAAAGAGCTCCTACAATGAGCAGTTCTTC. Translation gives CSARDWGKSSYNEQFF.